This T cell receptor (beta chain) appears in the sequencing data of a study of cytomegalovirus exposure and HLA in healthy donors. The protocol was immunoSEQ multiplex PCR, while the TCRdb copy is restricted to in-frame clones and leaves out a portion. The sample yields 200,000 to 300,000 clones, around 88% seen once. Findings and caveats of the study: Many donors shared some public TCRs, even though most TCR sequences were rare. The classifier was said to identify cytomegalovirus status with high specificity and sensitivity.

Points on this clone: Its antigen is undetermined.

This CDR3 contains 16 residues. Germline assignment: CDR1 SGHVS and CDR2 FQNEAQ. J gave up 4 bases and V 1 base, and 9 bases lay outside the gene matches. The rearrangement joins TRBV7-8 to TRBJ2-5; 7 nucleotides line up with TRBD1. The specimen sequenced was PBMCs. The receptor comes from a woman in her thirties in good health and CMV-seropositive. CDR3 in amino acids: CASSLVSHPGGETQYF. The CDR3 DNA reads as TGTGCCAGCAGCTTAGTAAGTCATCCAGGGGGAGAGACCCAGTACTTC.